This TCR beta chain stems from a study of graft-versus-host responses after intestinal transplantation. Study-level information: Each patient got anti-thymocyte globulin induction, then tacrolimus and steroids for around three years. Study-wide results and limits: Researchers found peak circulating GvH clone levels linked to early post-transplant HvG declines. There were GvH clones found in recipient marrow, and some of them appeared first in ileum or blood.

Clones were read by immunoSEQ multiplex PCR, and TCRdb kept only the in-frame ones, dropping some. The data contain about 150,000 clones, around 90% of them seen just once; the ten biggest clones take up approximately 0.2%. For this clone: Its antigen is not identified.

The sequencing here drew on unstimulated CD4+ T cells sorted from spleen or lymph node cells, taken before intestinal transplant. This receptor was taken from a human donor who received an intestinal transplant.

The CDR3 sequence: CASSLVEETQYF. The CDR3 region has the DNA TGTGCCAGCAGCTTAGTAGAAGAGACCCAGTACTTC. V and J are TRBV7-8 and TRBJ2-5; D is uncertain. Germline V gives CDR1 SGHVS, CDR2 FQNEAQ. V dropped 1 base and J dropped 3 bases, with 3 bases sitting between them. The CDR3 contains 12 residues.